Following are 14 T cell receptor beta chains from one sample sequenced in a study of CD8 T cells in Susac syndrome. With random hexamers, reverse transcription was performed on roughly 0.5 to 1 ug of RNA. TCRdb re-derived calls from the immunoSEQ multiplex PCR reads in MiXCR, one entry per CDR3 protein. The table lists about 140,000 distinct CDR3 sequences, around 95% of them singletons. The sequenced sample was CD4+ T cells from PBMCs. Receptors were obtained from a human donor with Susac syndrome.

With respect to this clonotype: The junction shows a germline mismatch at one end, possibly a read error. The chain joins TRBV5-4 to TRBJ2-7; D is undetermined. CDR3 length: 17 amino acids. The germline V gene encodes CDR1 SGHNT and CDR2 YYREEE (reference sequence). The CDR3: CASSFTERPPRTRPPTF. The CDR3 coding sequence is TGTGCCAGCAGCTTTACGGAAAGGCCTCCACGAACACGACCCCCAACCTTC.

This sequence joins TRBV4-3 and TRBJ2-1; D is ambiguous. Trimming shortened V by 4 bases and J by 9 bases, and 7 bases separated the two germline ends. Per the germline V gene, CDR1 is LGHNA and CDR2 is YSLEER. This CDR3 region has 11 residues. CDR3 region: CASSRGSEQFF. In DNA form, the CDR3 reads TGCGCCAGCAGCCGAGGCAGTGAGCAGTTCTTC.

The V gene is TRBV12-3 or TRBV12-4, the J gene TRBJ1-5, with 9 bases identical to TRBD1. The CDR3 covers 15 residues. With 1 base clipped from V and 7 bases from J, the junction kept 5 bases outside the gene matches. The CDR3 reads CASSLGDRVGQPQHF. The CDR3 bases are TGTGCCAGCAGTTTAGGGGACAGGGTGGGGCAGCCCCAGCATTTT.

J is TRBJ2-2 and V is TRBV5-1, with 9 bases that match TRBD1. V gave up 2 bases and J gave up 8 bases; unmatched junction bases: 10. This CDR3 has 16 amino acids. Germline-derived CDR1 and CDR2 are SGHRS and YFSETQ. DNA for the CDR3: TGCGCCAGCAGCTTCCCCGACAGGGGGGCTAGAGGGGAGCTGTTTTTT. It translates to CASSFPDRGARGELFF.

The rearrangement links TRBV12-3 or TRBV12-4 to TRBJ2-7, with 10 bases matching TRBD2. The CDR3 is 14 residues long. Trimming at V came to 6 bases and at J to 4 bases, leaving 6 bases not matched to a gene. The DNA for the CDR3 is TGTGCCAGCAGGACCGGGACTAGCGCTTACGAGCAGTACTTC. As protein: CASRTGTSAYEQYF.

The chain uses TRBV9 and TRBJ1-5, with 7 positions matching TRBD1. The CDR3 covers 15 residues. Germline V gene data show CDR1 as SGDLS and CDR2 as YYNGEE. V lost 4 bases and J lost 0; bases outside the gene matches: 4. The CDR3 here is CASSPRQGSNQPQHF. Here the CDR3 DNA reads TGTGCCAGCAGCCCACGACAGGGTAGCAATCAGCCCCAGCATTTT.

The chain couples TRBV6-5 to TRBJ1-2; 7 nucleotides agree with TRBD1. The CDR3 consists of 13 residues. V was clipped by 7 bases and J by 6 bases; unmatched bases: 8. Germline values: CDR1 MNHEY, CDR2 SVGAGI. In DNA form, the CDR3 reads TGTGCCAGCACCAAACAGGGGAAGAATGGCTACACCTTC. Protein: CASTKQGKNGYTF.

The CDR3 DNA reads as TGTGCCAGCAGCTATACAGGGACCACCTACGAGCAGTACTTC. Translation: CASSYTGTTYEQYF. The chain employs TRBV13 and TRBJ2-7; possibly TRBD1 for D (6 bases). Germline V CDR1 and CDR2: PRHDT, FYEKMQ (reference sequence). Trimming removed 4 bases from V and 2 bases from J, with 12 bases in between. The CDR3 totals 14 residues. Using reference TRBV13 and TRBJ2-7 for the parts outside the CDR3, the full variable domain is AAGVIQSPRHLIKEKRETATLKCYPIPRHDTVYWYQQGPGQDPQFLISFYEKMQSDKGSIPDRFSAQQFSDYHSELNMSSLELGDSALYFCASSYTGTTYEQYFGPGTRLTVT.

This clonotype was observed a single time. The chain has TRBV29-1 and TRBJ1-1; D perhaps matches TRBD1 (5 bases). Germline V gene data show CDR1 as SQVTM and CDR2 as ANQGSEA. The CDR3 consists of 12 residues. V was cut by 7 bases and J by 3 bases, with 12 bases left in between. For the CDR3, the DNA is TGCAGCGCTTGTCGAGGGGACACTGAAGCTTTCTTT. Its protein is CSACRGDTEAFF.

V gene TRBV30 combines with J gene TRBJ1-1; D is perhaps TRBD1 (5 bases). The CDR3 runs 13 residues. Trimming took 5 bases from V and 0 from J, leaving 10 bases between them. Germline values: CDR1 GTSNPN, CDR2 SVGIG (reference sequence). The CDR3: CAWDRQMNTEAFF. CDR3 sequence (DNA): TGTGCCTGGGACAGACAGATGAACACTGAAGCTTTCTTT.

As DNA, the CDR3 is TGTGCCTGGAGTGTCGGACAGTATGGCTACACCTTC. This encodes CAWSVGQYGYTF. The J gene is TRBJ1-2, the V gene TRBV30; TRBD1 is a possible D gene (6 bases). Germline values: CDR1 GTSNPN, CDR2 SVGIG (reference sequence). This CDR3 is 12 amino acids long. Trimming stripped 0 bases from V and 5 bases from J, with 7 bases between.

The rearrangement links TRBV4-1 to TRBJ1-1; D perhaps matches TRBD1 (5 bases). The V gene's germline CDR1 is MGHRA and CDR2 YSYEKL. This CDR3 is 17 amino acids long. V gave up 0 bases and J gave up 6 bases, with 20 bases separating them. Here the CDR3 DNA reads TGCGCCAGCAGCCAAGACGGTCCAGGGATTGAGTGGGCTGAAGCTTTCTTT. Encoded protein: CASSQDGPGIEWAEAFF.

The chain uses TRBV11-2 and TRBJ1-4; TRBD1 aligns across 7 bases. The CDR3 is 14 amino acids. From germline, CDR1 is SGHAT and CDR2 FQNNGV. The V gene end was trimmed by 3 bases and the J gene end by 5 bases; junction bases not matched to a gene: 3. CDR3 bases: TGTGCCAGCAGCTTCGGGACAGCAAATGAAAAACTGTTTTTT. Translation: CASSFGTANEKLFF.

CDR3 amino acids: CSAGGASGSSYNEQFF. The DNA of the CDR3 is TGCAGTGCTGGAGGGGCTAGCGGGAGCTCCTACAATGAGCAGTTCTTC. The J gene is TRBJ2-1, the V gene TRBV20-1; 10 nucleotides line up with TRBD2. V gave up 5 bases and J gave up 0 bases; unmatched junction bases: 7. The CDR3 contains 16 residues. Germline lookup yields CDR1 DFQATT and CDR2 SNEGSKA (reference sequence).